This T cell receptor beta chain was identified during a study of identical twins. Overall study findings and caveats: Model-predicted out-of-frame TCR alpha sharing fell below observed values in monozygotic twins. Abundant beta clonotypes from cord blood bore fewer insertions; memory repertoires lacked this pattern.

The CDR3 loop spans 13 amino acids. V was clipped by 6 bases and J by 2 bases, with 11 bases between them. CDR1 is LNHDA, CDR2 SQIVND, per germline (reference sequence). Turning to this clonotype: Its antigen is unidentified.

A universal primer site was created by template switching, with the cDNA bearing unique molecular identifiers. Via MiXCR, TCRdb re-called the 5' RACE reads, giving one row per CDR3 protein. The sample lists a few hundred thousand distinct CDR3 sequences, around a tenth occurring once. These same data were also listed under a study on yellow fever vaccine responses in identical twins.

The chain has TRBV19 and TRBJ2-7; no definite D call. Sample: PBMCs. The sequence derives from a woman between 18 and 30 years old in good health. The CDR3 spells CASSLDITYEQYF. The CDR3 DNA reads as TGTGCCAGTAGCCTTGACATCACCTACGAGCAGTACTTC.